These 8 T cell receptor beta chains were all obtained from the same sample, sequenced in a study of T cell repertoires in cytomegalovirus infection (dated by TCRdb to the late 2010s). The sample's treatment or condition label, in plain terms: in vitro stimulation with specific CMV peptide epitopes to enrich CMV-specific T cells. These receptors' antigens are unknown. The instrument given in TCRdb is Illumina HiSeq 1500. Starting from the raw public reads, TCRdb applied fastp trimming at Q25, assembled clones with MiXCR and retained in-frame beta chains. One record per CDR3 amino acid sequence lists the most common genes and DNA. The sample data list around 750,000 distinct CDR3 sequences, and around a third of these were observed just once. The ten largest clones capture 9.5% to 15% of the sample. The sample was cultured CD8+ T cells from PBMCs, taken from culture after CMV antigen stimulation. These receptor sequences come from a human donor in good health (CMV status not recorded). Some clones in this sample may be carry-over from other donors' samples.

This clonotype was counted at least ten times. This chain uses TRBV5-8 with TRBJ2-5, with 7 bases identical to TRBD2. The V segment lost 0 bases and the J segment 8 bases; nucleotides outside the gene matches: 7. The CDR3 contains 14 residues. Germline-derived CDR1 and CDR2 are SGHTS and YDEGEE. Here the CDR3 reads CASSLVGLADTQYF. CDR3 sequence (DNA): TGTGCCAGCAGCTTGGTAGGCCTAGCGGATACCCAGTACTTC.

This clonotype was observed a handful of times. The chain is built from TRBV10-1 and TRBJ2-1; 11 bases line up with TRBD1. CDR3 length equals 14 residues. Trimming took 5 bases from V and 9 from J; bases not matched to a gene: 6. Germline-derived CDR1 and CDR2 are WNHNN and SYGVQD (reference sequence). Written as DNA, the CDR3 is TGCGCCAGCAGTCCGGGACAGGGGGGCTTTGAGCAGTTCTTC. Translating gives CASSPGQGGFEQFF.

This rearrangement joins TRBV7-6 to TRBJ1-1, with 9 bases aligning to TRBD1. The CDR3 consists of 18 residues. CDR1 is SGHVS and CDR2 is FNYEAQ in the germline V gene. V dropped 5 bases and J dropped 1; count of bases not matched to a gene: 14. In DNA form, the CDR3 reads TGTGCCAGCAGCCCCTGGGGTTTGGACAGGGGCACGAACACTGAAGCTTTCTTT. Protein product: CASSPWGLDRGTNTEAFF.

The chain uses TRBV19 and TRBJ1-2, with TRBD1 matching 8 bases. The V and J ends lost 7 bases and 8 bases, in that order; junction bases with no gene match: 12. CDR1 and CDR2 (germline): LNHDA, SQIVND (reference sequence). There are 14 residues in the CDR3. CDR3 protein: CASTPGQGSFGYTF. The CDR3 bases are TGTGCCAGTACCCCCGGACAGGGAAGTTTCGGCTACACCTTC.

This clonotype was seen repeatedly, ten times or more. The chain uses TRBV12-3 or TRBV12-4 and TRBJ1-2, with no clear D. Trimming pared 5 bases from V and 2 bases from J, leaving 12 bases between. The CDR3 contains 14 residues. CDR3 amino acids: CASSPLLANYGYTF. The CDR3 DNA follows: TGTGCCAGCAGTCCCCTCCTGGCAAACTATGGCTACACCTTC.

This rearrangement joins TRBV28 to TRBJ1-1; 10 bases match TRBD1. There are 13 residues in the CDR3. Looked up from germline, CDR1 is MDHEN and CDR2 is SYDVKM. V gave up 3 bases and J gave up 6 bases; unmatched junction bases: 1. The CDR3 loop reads CASSFGTGAEAFF. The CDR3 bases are TGTGCCAGCAGTTTCGGGACAGGGGCTGAAGCTTTCTTT.

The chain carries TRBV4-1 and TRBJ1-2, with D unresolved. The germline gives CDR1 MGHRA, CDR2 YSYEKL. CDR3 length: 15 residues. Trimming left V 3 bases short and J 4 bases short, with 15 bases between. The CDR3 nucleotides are TGCGCCAGCAGCCAGGGCCCGTCGAGCGGCTATGGCTACACCTTC. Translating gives CASSQGPSSGYGYTF.

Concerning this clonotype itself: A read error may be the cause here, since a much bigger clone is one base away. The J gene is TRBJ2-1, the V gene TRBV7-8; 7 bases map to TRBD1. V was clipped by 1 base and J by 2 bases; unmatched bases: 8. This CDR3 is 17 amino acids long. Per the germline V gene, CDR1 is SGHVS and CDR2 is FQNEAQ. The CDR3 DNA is TGTGCCAGCAGCTTAGAGGGACAGAATATGCCCTACAATGAGCAGTTCTTC. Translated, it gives CASSLEGQNMPYNEQFF.